This TCR beta chain was captured by sequencing in a study of identical twins. MiXCR, applied by TCRdb to the 5' RACE reads, yields one record per CDR3 protein. The sample consists of hundreds of thousands of distinct CDR3 sequences, 18% of them appearing once. There are 13 residues in the CDR3. The ends were cut back, 6 bases at V and 7 bases at J, with 10 bases in the middle. The sample was also linked to a second study, of T cells expressing NK-cell markers. That paper notes: Sorting was restricted to alpha-beta TCR T cells by an anti-gamma-delta TCR antibody in several experiments.

The chain links TRBV12-3 or TRBV12-4 to TRBJ1-6; D gene ambiguous. This TCR was sampled from a woman in her late teens or twenties in good health. Sequenced material: PBMCs. The CDR3 reads CASSRETNSPLHF. For the CDR3, the DNA is TGTGCCAGCAGCCGCGAAACCAATTCACCCCTCCACTTT.